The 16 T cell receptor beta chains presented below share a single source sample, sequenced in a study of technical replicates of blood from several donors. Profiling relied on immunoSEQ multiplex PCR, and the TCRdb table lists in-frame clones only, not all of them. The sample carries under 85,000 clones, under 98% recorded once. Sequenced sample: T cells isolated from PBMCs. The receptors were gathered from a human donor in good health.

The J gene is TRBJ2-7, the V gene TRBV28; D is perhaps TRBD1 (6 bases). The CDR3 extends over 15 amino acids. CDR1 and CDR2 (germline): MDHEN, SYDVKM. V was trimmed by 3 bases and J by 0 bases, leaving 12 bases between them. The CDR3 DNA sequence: TGTGCCAGCAGTTTTGGCACAGGGAGCTCCTACGAGCAGTACTTC. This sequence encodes CASSFGTGSSYEQYF.

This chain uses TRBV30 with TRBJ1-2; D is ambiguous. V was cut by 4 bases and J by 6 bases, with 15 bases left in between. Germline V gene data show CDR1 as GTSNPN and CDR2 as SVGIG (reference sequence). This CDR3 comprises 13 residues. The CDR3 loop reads CAWNALTAHGYTF. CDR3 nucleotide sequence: TGTGCCTGGAATGCCCTTACTGCTCATGGCTACACCTTC.

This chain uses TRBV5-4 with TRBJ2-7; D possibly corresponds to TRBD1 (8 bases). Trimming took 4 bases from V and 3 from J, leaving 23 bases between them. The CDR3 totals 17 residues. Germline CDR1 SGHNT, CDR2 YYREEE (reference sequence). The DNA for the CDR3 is TGTGCCAGCAGCACCGCAGGGGGCGGACTAGAGGGCTACGAGCAGTACTTC. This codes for CASSTAGGGLEGYEQYF.

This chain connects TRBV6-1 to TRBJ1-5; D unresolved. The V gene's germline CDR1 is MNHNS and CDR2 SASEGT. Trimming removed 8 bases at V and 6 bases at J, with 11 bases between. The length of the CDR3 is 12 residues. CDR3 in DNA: TGTGCCAGCGTCCGGGGTGGTCAGCCCCAGCATTTT. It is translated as CASVRGGQPQHF.

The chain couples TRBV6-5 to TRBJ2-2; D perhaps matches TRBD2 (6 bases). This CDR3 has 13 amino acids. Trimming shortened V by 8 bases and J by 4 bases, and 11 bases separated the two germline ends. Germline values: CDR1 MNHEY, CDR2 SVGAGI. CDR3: CASWQGGTGELFF. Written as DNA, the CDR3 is TGTGCCAGCTGGCAGGGAGGCACCGGGGAGCTGTTTTTT.

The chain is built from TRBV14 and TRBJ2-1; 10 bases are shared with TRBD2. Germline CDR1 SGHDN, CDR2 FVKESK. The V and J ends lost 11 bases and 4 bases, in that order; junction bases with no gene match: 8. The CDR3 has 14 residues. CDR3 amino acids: CAGLLAGIYNEQFF. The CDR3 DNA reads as TGTGCCGGCCTACTAGCGGGAATTTACAATGAGCAGTTCTTC.

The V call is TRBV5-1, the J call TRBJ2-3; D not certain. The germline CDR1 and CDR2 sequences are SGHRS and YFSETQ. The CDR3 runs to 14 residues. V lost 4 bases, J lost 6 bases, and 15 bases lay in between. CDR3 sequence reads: CASSPYVAMDTQYF. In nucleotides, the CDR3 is TGCGCCAGCAGCCCGTACGTCGCGATGGATACGCAGTATTTT.

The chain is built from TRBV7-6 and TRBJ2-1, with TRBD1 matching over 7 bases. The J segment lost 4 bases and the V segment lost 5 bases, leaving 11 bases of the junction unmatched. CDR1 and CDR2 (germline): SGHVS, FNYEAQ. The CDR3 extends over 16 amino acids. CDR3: CASSPGTAPPYNEQFF. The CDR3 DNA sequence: TGTGCCAGCAGCCCTGGGACAGCCCCCCCATACAATGAGCAGTTCTTC.

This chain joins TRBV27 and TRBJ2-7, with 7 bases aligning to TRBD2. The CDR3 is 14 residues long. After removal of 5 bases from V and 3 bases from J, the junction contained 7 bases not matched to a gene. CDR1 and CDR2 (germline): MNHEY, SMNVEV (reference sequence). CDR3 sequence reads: CASSHGLVGYEQYF. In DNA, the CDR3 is TGTGCCAGCAGTCATGGACTAGTGGGCTACGAGCAGTACTTC.

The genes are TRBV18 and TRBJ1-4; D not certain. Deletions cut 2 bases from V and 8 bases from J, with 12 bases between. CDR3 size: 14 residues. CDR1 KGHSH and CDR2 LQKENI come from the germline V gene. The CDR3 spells CASSPNRLGEKLFF. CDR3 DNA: TGTGCCAGCTCACCAAATAGGCTGGGCGAAAAACTGTTTTTT.

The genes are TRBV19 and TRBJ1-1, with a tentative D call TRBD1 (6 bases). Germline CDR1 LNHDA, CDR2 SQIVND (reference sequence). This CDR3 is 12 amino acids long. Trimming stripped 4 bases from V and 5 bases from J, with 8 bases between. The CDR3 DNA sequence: TGTGCCAGTAGTACAGGGGAGACTGAAGCTTTCTTT. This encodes CASSTGETEAFF. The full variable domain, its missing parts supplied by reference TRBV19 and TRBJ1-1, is DGGITQSPKYLFRKEGQNVTLSCEQNLNHDAMYWYRQDPGQGLRLIYYSQIVNDFQKGDIAEGYSVSREKKESFPLTVTSAQKNPTAFYLCASSTGETEAFFGQGTRLTVV.

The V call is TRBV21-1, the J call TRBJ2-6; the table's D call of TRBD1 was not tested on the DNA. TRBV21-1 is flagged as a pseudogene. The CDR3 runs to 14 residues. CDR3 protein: CASSNRLGANVLTF. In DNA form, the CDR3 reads TGTGCCAGCAGCAACAGGCTTGGGGCCAACGTCCTGACTTTC.

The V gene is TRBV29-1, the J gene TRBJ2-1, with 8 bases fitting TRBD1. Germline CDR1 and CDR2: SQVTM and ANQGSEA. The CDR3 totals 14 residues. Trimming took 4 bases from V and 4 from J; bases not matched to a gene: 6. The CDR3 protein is CSVVMRQGYNEQFF. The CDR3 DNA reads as TGCAGCGTTGTAATGCGACAGGGGTACAATGAGCAGTTCTTC.

The DNA of the CDR3 is TGTGCCAGCAGCTTGGTCGGTCTTAGCTCCTACGAGCAGTACTTC. Encoded protein: CASSLVGLSSYEQYF. The chain has TRBV5-6 and TRBJ2-7; D gene ambiguous. CDR3 size: 15 residues. V was cut by 0 bases and J by 0 bases, with 10 bases left in between. Germline CDR1 reads SGHDT; CDR2 reads YYEEEE.

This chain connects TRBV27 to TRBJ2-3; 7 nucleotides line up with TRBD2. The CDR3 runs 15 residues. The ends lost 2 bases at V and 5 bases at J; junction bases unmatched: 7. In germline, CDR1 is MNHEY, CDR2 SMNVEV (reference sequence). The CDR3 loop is CASSLGAGEGDTQYF. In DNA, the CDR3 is TGTGCCAGCAGTTTAGGGGCGGGAGAGGGAGATACGCAGTATTTT.

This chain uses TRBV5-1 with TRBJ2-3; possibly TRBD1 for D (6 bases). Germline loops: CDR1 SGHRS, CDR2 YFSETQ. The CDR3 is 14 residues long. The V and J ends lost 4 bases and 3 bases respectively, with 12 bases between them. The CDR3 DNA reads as TGCGCCAGCAGCACTTACAGGGAAACAGATACGCAGTATTTT. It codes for CASSTYRETDTQYF. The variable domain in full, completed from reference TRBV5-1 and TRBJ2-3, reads KAGVTQTPRYLIKTRGQQVTLSCSPISGHRSVSWYQQTPGQGLQFLFEYFSETQRNKGNFPGRFSGRQFSNSRSEMNVSTLELGDSALYLCASSTYRETDTQYFGPGTRLTVL.